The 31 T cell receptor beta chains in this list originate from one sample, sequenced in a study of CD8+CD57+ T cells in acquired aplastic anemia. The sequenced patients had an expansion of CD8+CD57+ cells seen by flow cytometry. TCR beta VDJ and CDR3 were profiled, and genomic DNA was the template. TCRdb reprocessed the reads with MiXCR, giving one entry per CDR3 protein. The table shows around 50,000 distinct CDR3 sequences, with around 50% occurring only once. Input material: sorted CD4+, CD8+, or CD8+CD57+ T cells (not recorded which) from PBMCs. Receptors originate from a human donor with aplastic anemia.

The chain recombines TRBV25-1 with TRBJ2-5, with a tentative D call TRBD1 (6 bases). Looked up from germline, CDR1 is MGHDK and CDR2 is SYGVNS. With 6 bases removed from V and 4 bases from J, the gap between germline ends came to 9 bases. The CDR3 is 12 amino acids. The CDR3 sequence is CASSDRIETQYF. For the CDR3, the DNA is TGTGCCAGCAGCGACAGGATAGAGACCCAGTACTTC.

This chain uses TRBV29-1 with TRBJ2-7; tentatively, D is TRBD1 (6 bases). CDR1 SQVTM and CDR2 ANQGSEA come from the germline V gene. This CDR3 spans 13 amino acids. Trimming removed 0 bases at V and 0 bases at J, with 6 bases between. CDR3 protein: CSVEEDSSYEQYF. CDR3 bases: TGCAGCGTTGAAGAGGACAGCTCCTACGAGCAGTACTTC.

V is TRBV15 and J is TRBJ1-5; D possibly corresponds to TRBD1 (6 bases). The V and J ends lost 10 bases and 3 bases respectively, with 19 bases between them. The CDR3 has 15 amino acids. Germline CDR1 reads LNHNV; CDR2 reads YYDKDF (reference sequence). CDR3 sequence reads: CASSRLTGLNQPQHF. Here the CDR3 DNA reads TGTGCCAGCAGTAGACTAACAGGGCTCAATCAGCCCCAGCATTTT.

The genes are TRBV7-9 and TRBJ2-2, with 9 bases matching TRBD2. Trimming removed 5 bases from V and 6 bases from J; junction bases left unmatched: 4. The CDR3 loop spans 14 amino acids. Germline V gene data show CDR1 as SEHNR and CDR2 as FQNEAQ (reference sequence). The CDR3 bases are TGTGCCAGCAGCCCGAGGACTAGCGCCGGGGAGCTGTTTTTT. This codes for CASSPRTSAGELFF.

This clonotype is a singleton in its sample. CDR3 in DNA: TGCAGTGCTACTCCCGGCGGCTACGAGCAGTACTTC. Its translation: CSATPGGYEQYF. The chain employs TRBV20-1 and TRBJ2-7; D remains ambiguous. Germline CDR1 DFQATT, CDR2 SNEGSKA (reference sequence). V lost 4 bases to trimming and J lost 3 bases, with 10 bases between them. The CDR3 sequence is 12 residues long.

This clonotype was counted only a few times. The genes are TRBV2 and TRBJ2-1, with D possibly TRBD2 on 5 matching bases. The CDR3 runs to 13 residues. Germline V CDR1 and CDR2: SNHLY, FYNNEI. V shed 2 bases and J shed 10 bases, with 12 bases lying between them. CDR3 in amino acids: CASSERPRGEQFF. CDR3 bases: TGTGCCAGCAGTGAACGACCGAGAGGGGAGCAGTTCTTC.

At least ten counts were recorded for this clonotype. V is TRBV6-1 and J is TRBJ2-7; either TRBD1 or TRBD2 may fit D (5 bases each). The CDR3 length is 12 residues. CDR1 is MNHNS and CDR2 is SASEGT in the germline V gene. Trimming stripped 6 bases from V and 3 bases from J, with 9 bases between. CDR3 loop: CASSMGDYEQYV. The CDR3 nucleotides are TGTGCCAGCAGCATGGGGGACTACGAGCAGTACGTC.

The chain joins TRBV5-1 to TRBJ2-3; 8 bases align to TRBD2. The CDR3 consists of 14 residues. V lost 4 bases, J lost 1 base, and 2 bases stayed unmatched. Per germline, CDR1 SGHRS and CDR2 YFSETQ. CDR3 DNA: TGCGCCAGCAGCGCACTAGCGGGCACAGATACGCAGTATTTT. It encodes CASSALAGTDTQYF.

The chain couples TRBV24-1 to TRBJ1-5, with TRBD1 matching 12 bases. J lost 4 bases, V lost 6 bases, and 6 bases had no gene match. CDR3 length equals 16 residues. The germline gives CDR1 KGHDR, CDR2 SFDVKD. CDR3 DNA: TGTGCCACCAGTAAAGAGGGACAGGGGGCTAATCAGCCCCAGCATTTT. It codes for CATSKEGQGANQPQHF.

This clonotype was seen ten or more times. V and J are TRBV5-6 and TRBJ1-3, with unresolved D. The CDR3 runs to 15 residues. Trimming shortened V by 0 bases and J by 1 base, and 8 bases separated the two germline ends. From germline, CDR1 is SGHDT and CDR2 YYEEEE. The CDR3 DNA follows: TGTGCCAGCAGCTTGGGAGTGGGTTCTGGAAACACCATATATTTT. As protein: CASSLGVGSGNTIYF.

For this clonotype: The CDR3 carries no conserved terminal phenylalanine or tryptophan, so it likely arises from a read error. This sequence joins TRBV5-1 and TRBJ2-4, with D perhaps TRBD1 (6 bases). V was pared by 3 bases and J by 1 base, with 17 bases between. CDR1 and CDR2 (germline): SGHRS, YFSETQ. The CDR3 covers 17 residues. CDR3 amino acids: CASSYDTGPRAKNIQYL. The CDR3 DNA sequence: TGCGCCAGCAGCTACGATACAGGGCCGCGGGCCAAAAACATTCAGTACCTC.

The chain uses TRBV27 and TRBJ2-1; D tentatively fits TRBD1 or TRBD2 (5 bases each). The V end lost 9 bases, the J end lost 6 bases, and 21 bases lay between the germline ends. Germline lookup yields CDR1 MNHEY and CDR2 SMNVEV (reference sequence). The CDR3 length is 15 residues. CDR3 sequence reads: CASWKGNTGINEQFF. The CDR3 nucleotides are TGTGCCAGTTGGAAGGGGAACACGGGGATCAATGAGCAGTTCTTC.

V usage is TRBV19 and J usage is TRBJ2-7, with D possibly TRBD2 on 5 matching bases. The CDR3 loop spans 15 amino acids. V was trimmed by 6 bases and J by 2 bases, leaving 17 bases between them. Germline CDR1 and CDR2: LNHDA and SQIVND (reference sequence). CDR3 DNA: TGTGCCAGTAGCGCGGGCGGTAAGTTGACCTACGAGCAGTACTTC. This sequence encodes CASSAGGKLTYEQYF.

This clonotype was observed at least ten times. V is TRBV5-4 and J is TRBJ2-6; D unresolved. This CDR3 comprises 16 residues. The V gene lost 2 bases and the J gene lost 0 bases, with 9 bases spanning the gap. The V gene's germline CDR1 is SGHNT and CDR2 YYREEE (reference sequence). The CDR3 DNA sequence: TGTGCCAGCAGCTTTCGGGTCCTCTCTGGGGCCAACGTCCTGACTTTC. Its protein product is CASSFRVLSGANVLTF.

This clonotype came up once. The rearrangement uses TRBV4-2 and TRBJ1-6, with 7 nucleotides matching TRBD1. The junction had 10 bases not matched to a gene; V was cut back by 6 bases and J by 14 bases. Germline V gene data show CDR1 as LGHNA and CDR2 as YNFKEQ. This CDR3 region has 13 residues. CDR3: CASSLGDDRALHF. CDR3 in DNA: TGTGCCAGCAGTTTAGGGGACGACAGGGCCCTCCACTTT.

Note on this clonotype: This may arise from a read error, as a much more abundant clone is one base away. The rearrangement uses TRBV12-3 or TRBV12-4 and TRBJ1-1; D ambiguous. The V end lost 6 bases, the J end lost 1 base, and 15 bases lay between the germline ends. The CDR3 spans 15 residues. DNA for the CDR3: TGTGCCAGCAGATCTCTGGGAGGGTGGAACACTGAAGCTTTCTTT. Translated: CASRSLGGWNTEAFF.

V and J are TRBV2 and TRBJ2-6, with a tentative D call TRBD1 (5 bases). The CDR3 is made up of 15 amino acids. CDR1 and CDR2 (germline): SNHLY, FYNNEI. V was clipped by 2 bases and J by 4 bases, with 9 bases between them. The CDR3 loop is CASSEMKGGANVLTF. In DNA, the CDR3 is TGTGCCAGCAGTGAAATGAAGGGGGGGGCCAACGTCCTGACTTTC.

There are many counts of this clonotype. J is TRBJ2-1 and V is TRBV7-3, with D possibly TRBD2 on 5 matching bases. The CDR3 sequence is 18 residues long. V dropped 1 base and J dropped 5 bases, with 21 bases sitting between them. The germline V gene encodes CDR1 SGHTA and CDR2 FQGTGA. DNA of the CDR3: TGTGCCAGCAGCTTAAGGTGGGCTAGCCAACCTGTAGACAATGAGCAGTTCTTC. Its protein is CASSLRWASQPVDNEQFF.

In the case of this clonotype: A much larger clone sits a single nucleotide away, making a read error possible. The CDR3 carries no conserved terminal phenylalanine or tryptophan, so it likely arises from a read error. The CDR3, as DNA: TGCGCCAGCAGCCCCGACCGGGGAAGGAACACTGAAGCTTTCATT. It specifies CASSPDRGRNTEAFI. The chain couples TRBV5-8 to TRBJ1-1, with no clear D. The CDR3 has 15 amino acids. In germline, CDR1 is SGHTS, CDR2 YDEGEE.

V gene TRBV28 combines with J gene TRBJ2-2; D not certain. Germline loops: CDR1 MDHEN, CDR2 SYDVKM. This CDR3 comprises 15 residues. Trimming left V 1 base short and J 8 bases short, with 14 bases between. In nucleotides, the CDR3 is TGTGCCAGCAGTTTATTTTCGGCCGCCGGAGGGGAGCTGTTTTTT. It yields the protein CASSLFSAAGGELFF.

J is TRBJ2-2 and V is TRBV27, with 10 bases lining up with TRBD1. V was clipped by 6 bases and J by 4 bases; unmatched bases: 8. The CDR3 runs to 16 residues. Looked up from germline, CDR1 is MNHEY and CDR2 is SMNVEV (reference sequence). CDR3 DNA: TGTGCCAGCAGACGCCCGGGACAGGGGAGCACCGGGGAGCTGTTTTTT. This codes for CASRRPGQGSTGELFF.

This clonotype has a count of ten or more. CDR3 region: CASSPFPGGEAFF. The CDR3 DNA sequence: TGTGCCAGCAGTCCTTTCCCCGGAGGTGAAGCTTTCTTT. This sequence joins TRBV6-5 and TRBJ1-1; D remains unclear. Deletions cut 5 bases from V and 7 bases from J, with 14 bases between. CDR1 MNHEY and CDR2 SVGAGI come from the germline V gene. The CDR3 extends over 13 amino acids.

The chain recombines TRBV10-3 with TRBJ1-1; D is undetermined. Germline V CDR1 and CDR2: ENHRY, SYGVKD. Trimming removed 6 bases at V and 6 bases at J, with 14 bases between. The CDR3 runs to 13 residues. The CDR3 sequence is CAISMTPISEAFF. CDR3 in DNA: TGTGCCATCAGCATGACGCCAATCTCTGAAGCTTTCTTT.

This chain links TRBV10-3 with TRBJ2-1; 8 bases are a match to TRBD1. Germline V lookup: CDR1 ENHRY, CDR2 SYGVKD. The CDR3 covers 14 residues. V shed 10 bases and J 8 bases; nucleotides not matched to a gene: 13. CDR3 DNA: TGTGCCAACAAAGGACAGGGTGAAGGCTATGAGCAGTTCTTC. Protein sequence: CANKGQGEGYEQFF.

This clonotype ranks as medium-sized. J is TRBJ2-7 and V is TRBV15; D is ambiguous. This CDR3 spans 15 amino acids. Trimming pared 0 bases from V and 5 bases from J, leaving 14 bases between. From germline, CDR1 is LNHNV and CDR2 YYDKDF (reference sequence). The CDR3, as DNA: TGTGCCACCAGCAGAGATTTGCCCCTTAGGAACGAGCAGTACTTC. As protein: CATSRDLPLRNEQYF.

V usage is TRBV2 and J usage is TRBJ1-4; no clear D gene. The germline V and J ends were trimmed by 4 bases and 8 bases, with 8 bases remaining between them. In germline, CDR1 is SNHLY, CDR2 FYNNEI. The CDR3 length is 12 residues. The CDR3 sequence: CASSVAWEKLFF. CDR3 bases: TGTGCCAGCAGTGTAGCGTGGGAAAAACTGTTTTTT.

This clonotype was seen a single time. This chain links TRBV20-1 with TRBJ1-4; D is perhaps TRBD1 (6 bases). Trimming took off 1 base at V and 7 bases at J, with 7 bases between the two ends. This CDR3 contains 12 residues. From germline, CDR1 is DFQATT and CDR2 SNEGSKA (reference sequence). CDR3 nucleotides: TGCAGTGCTAGAGGAGGGGGTGAAAAACTGTTTTTT. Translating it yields CSARGGGEKLFF.

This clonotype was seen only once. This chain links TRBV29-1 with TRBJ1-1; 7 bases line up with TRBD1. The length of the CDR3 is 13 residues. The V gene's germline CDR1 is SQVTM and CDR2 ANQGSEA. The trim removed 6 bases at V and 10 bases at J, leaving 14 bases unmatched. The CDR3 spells CSVASQGGWRAFF. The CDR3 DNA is TGCAGCGTCGCTTCGCAGGGGGGTTGGAGAGCTTTCTTT.

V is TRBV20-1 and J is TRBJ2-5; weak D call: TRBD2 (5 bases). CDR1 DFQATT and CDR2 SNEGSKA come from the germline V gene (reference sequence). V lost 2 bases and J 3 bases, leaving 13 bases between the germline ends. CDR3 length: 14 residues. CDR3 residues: CSARKRTKKETQYF. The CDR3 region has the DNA TGCAGTGCTAGAAAGCGGACGAAAAAAGAGACCCAGTACTTC.

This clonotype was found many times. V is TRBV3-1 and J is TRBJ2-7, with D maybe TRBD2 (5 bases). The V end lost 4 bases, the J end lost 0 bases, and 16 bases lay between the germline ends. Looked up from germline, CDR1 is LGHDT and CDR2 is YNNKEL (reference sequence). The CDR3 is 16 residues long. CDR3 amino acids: CASSPDGLSPSYEQYF. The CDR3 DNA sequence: TGTGCCAGCAGCCCCGATGGACTTTCTCCCTCCTACGAGCAGTACTTC.

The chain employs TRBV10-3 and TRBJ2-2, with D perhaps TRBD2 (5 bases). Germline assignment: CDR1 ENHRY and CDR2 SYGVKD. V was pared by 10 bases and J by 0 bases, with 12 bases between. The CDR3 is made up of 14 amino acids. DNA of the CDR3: TGTGCCAGCATACGGACTGCGAACACCGGGGAGCTGTTTTTT. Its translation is CASIRTANTGELFF.